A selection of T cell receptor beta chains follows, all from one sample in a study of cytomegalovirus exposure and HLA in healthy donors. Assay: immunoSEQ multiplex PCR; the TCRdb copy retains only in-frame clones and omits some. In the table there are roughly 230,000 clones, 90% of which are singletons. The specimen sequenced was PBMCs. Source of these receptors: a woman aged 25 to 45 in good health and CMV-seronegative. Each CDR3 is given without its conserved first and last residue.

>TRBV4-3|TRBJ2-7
ASSQGLLYEQY
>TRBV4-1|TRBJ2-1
ASSQGPEGLGDEQF
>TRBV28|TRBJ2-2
ASSFQDGGELF
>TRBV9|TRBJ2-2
ASSPPSGIGELF
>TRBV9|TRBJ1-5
ASSVGGADQPQH
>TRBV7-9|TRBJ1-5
ASSFMAQPQH
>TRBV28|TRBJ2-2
ASSFSRAGPGELF
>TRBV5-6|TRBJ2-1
ASSGLGRDEQF
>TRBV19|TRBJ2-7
ASSMGSGSSYEQY
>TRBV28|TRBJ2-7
ASSGPGLEFEQY
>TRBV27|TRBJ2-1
ASSLRWASYNEQF
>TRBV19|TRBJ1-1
ATKTGNTEAF
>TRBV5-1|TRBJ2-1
ASSLVLSGRAYNEQF
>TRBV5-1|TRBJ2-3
ASSLYGTSTLTDTQY
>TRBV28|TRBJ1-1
ASSSRVGTEAF
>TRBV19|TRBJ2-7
ASSPTRTSREQY
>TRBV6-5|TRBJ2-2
ASSSDRRYTGELF
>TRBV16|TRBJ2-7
ASSFQGGEQY
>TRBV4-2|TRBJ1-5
ASSQGTGNQPQH
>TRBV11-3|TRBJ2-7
ASSRTSHEQY
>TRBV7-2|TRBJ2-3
ASSLELGTDTQY
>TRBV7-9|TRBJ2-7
ASSLVTAREGDLEQY
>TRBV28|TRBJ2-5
ASSLIASAKQETQY
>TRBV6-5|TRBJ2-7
VTGSYEQY
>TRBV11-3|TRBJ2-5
ASSLYTPVVGEVTQY
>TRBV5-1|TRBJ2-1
ASSLAWTGGYNEQF
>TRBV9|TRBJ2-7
ASSVGPTYEQY
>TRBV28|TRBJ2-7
ASSSRQGLQY
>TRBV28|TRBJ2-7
ASIRQGTYEQY
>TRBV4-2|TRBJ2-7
ASSQDGAGAYEQY
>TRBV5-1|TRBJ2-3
ASSRGQGLADTQY
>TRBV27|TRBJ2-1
ASSLLASGTHEQF
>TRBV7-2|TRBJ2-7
ASSRPVSADTDEQY
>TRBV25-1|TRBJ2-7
ASSALGTSGHYEQY
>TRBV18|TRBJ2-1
ASSQGTSGSREQF
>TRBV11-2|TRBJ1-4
ASSTGQGRVGLLNEKLF
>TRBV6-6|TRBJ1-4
ASSYSTRGNEKLF
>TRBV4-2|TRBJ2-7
ASSHDRVREQY
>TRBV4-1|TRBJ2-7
ASSQAPGTGGYEQY
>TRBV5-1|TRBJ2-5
ASSLVDRYQETQY
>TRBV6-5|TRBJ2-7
ASSSFGGAYEQY
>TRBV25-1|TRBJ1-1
ASSDPGTGGLAF
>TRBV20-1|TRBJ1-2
SAEEDYGYT
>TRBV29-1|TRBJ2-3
SVEDSLAADTQY
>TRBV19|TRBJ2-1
ASSIASGRGRDNEQF
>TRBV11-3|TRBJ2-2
ASSLDWLGELF
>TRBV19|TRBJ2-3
ASSTSSGAITDTQY
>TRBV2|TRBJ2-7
ASLRDNTYEQY
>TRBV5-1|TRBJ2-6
ASSLGGESGANVLT
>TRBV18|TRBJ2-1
ASSSRGTSGASSYNEQF
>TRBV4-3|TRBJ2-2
ASSQGGRNTGELF
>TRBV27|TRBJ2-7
ASSLRGPNEQY
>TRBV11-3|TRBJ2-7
ASSLVPGNEQY
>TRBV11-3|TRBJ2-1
ASSVRTSGMLGEQF
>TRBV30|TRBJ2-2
AWKVNTGELF
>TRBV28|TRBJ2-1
ASSRTRRVSSYNEQF
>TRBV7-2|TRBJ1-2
ASSLESYGYT
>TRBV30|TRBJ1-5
AWSTIQGIDQPQH
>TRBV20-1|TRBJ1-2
SASSGHGYT